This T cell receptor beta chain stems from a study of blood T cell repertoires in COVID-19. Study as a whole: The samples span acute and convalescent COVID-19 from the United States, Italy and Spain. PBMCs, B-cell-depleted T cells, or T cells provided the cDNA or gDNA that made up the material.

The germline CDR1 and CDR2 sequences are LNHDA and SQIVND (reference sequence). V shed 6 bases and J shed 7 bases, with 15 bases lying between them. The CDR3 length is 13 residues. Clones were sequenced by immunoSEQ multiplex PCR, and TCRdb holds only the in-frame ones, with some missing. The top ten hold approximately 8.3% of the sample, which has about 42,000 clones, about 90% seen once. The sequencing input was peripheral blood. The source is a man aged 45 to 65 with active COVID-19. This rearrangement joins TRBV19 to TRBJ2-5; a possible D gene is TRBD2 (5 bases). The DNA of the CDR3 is TGTGCCAGTAGGCAAACAGCGGACCGGACCCAGTACTTC. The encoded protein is CASRQTADRTQYF.